A single sample is the source of the 4 T cell receptor beta chains below, sequenced in a study of cytomegalovirus exposure and HLA in healthy donors. PCR employed 60 Vbeta and 13 Jbeta primers. Clones were read by immunoSEQ multiplex PCR, and TCRdb kept only the in-frame ones, dropping some. The table records about 130,000 clones, more than 80% of them present only once. Sequenced: PBMCs. The receptors were gathered from a woman in her thirties or forties in good health and CMV-seropositive.

J is TRBJ1-1 and V is TRBV29-1, with a tentative D call TRBD1 (6 bases). The V end lost 6 bases, the J end lost 0 bases, and 11 bases lay between the germline ends. The CDR3 runs 13 residues. Germline lookup yields CDR1 SQVTM and CDR2 ANQGSEA. The CDR3 DNA is TGCAGCGTGGCAGGGGTTCTGAACACTGAAGCTTTCTTT. As protein: CSVAGVLNTEAFF.

The chain combines TRBV5-1 with TRBJ2-7, with 8 bases that match TRBD1. Losses at the gene ends were 0 bases for V and 6 bases for J; bases not matched to a gene: 8. CDR3 length: 15 residues. Germline-derived CDR1 and CDR2 are SGHRS and YFSETQ. The CDR3 DNA reads TGCGCCAGCAGCTTGGCGTGGGGGACAGGCACCGAGCAGTACTTC. It encodes CASSLAWGTGTEQYF.

As for this clone: Other DNA sequences from this sample encode an identical CDR3 as well. The chain recombines TRBV28 with TRBJ1-5; 7 bases are shared with TRBD1. In germline, CDR1 is MDHEN, CDR2 SYDVKM. V was clipped by 9 bases and J by 0 bases; unmatched bases: 8. The CDR3 totals 15 residues. The CDR3 spells CASSLTGSSNQPQHF. DNA for the CDR3: TGTGCCAGTAGCTTGACAGGGAGTAGCAATCAGCCCCAGCATTTT.

This chain joins TRBV11-3 and TRBJ2-2; 7 nucleotides agree with TRBD2. V was clipped by 5 bases and J by 4 bases; unmatched bases: 10. CDR3 size: 16 residues. The V gene's germline CDR1 is SGHNT and CDR2 YENEEA. The CDR3 DNA sequence: TGTGCCAGCAGCCCGCCAGCGGGGTTGGGCACCGGGGAGCTGTTTTTT. This sequence encodes CASSPPAGLGTGELFF.